This T cell receptor (beta chain) appears in the sequencing data of a study of blood T cell repertoires in COVID-19. Here immunoSEQ multiplex PCR was the method, and the copy in TCRdb shows in-frame clones only, minus some. The sample contains 200,000 to 250,000 clones, about 85% of which appear only once. The CDR3 totals 18 residues. Trimming at V came to 6 bases and at J to 3 bases, leaving 11 bases not matched to a gene. Germline CDR1 MGHDK, CDR2 SYGVNS. Only one count was recorded for this clone. V is TRBV25-1 and J is TRBJ2-2, with 12 bases matching TRBD2. The source material was peripheral blood. This clonotype was sampled from a woman aged 18-29 years who had recovered from COVID-19. The CDR3 DNA reads TGTGCCAGCAGCGACCTAGCGGGAGGGCCTATCGACACCGGGGAGCTGTTTTTT. Its translation: CASSDLAGGPIDTGELFF. Together with reference TRBV25-1 and TRBJ2-2, the CDR3 gives the full variable domain: EADIYQTPRYLVIGTGKKITLECSQTMGHDKMYWYQQDPGMELHLIHYSYGVNSTEKGDLSSESTVSRIRTEHFPLTLESARPSHTSQYLCASSDLAGGPIDTGELFFGEGSRLTVL.